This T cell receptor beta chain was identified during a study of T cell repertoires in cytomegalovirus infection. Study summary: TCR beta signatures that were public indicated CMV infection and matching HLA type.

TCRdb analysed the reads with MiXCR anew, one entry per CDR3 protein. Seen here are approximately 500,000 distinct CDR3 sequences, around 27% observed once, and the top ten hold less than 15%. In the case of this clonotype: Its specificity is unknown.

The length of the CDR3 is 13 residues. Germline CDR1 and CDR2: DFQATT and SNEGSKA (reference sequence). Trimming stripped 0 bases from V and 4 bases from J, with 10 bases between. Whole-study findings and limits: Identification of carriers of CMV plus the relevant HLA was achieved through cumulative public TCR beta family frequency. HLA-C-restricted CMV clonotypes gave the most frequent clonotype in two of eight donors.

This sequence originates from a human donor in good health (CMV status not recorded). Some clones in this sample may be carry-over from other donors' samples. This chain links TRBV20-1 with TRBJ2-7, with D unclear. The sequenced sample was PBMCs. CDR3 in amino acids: CSARERTRYEQYF. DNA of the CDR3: TGCAGTGCTAGAGAGCGGACGCGGTACGAGCAGTACTTC.